This T cell receptor (beta chain) was recorded in a study of blood T cell repertoires in COVID-19. V shed 7 bases and J shed 7 bases, with 14 bases lying between them. This CDR3 has 14 amino acids. CDR1 MGHDK and CDR2 SYGVNS come from the germline V gene. The Seattle patients, enrolled during active infection, were followed longitudinally. Clones were read by immunoSEQ multiplex PCR, and TCRdb kept only the in-frame ones, dropping some. Of some 110,000 clones detected, about 85% appear once; the ten largest clones hold under 3.5%. The specimen sequenced was peripheral blood. The chain recombines TRBV25-1 with TRBJ1-6; tentatively, D is TRBD1 (6 bases). This clonotype was obtained from a woman older than 75 with COVID-19, enrolled during active disease. CDR3 amino acids: CASTETGRNSPLHF. The CDR3 DNA reads as TGTGCCAGCACGGAAACAGGGCGCAATTCACCCCTCCACTTT.